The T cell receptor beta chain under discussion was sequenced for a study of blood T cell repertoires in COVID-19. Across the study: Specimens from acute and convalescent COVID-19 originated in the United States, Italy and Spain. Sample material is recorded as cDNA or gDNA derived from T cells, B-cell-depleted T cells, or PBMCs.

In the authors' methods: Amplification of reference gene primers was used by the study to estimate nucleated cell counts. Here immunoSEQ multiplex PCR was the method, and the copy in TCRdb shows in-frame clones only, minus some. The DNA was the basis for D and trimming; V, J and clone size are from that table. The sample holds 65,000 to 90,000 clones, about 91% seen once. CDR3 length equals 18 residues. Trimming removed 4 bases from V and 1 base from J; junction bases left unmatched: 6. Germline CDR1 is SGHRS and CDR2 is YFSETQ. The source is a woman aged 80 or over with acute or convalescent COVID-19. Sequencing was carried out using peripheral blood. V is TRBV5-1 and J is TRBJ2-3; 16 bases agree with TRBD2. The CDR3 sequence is CASSPGTSGRARTDTQYF. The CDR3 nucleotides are TGCGCCAGCAGCCCGGGGACTAGCGGGAGGGCTCGCACAGATACGCAGTATTTT. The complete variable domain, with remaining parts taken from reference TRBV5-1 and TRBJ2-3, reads KAGVTQTPRYLIKTRGQQVTLSCSPISGHRSVSWYQQTPGQGLQFLFEYFSETQRNKGNFPGRFSGRQFSNSRSEMNVSTLELGDSALYLCASSPGTSGRARTDTQYFGPGTRLTVL.